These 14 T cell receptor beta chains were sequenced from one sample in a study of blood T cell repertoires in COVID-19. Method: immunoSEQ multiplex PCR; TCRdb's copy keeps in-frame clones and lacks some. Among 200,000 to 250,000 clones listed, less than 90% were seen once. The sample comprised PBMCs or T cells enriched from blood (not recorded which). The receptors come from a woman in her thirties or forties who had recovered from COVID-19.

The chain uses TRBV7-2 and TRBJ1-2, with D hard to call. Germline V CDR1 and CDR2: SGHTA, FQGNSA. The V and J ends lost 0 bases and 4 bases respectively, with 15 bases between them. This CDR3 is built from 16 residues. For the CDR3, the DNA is TGTGCCAGCAGCTTAGCCCTAGCGGGCCTGGGCTATGGCTACACCTTC. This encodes CASSLALAGLGYGYTF.

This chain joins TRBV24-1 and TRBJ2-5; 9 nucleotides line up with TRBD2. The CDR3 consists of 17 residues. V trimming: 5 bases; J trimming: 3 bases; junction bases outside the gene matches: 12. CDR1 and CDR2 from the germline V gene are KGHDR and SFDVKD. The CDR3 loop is CATSGIAGVSRKETQYF. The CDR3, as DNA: TGTGCCACCAGTGGGATAGCGGGAGTGAGTAGAAAAGAGACCCAGTACTTC.

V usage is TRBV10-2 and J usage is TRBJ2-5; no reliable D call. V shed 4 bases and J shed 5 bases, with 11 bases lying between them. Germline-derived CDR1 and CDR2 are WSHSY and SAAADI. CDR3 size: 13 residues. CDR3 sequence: CASSVNPQETQYF. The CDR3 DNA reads TGCGCCAGCAGTGTAAACCCTCAGGAGACCCAGTACTTC.

CDR3 nucleotides: TGTGCCAGCAGCCAAGGTTTCTATTCCCCAGATACGCAGTATTTT. It specifies CASSQGFYSPDTQYF. The chain combines TRBV3-1 (or the pseudogene TRBV3-2) with TRBJ2-3; D is unresolved. The V gene's germline CDR1 is LGHDT and CDR2 YNNKEL (reference sequence). With 1 base removed from V and 4 bases from J, the gap between germline ends came to 12 bases. CDR3 length: 15 residues.

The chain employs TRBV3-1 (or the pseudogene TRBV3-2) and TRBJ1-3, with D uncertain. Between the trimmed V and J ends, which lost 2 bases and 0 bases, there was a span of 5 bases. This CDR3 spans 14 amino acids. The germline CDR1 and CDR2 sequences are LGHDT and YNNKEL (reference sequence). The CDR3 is CASSQLNSGNTIYF. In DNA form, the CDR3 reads TGTGCCAGCAGCCAACTTAACTCTGGAAACACCATATATTTT.

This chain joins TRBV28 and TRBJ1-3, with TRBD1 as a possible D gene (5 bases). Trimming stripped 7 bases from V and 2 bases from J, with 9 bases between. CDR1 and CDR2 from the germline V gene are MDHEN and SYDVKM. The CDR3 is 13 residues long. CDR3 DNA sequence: TGTGCCAGCATAAAAGGGGCTGGAAACACCATATATTTT. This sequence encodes CASIKGAGNTIYF. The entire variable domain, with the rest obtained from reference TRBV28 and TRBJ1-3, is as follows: DVKVTQSSRYLVKRTGEKVFLECVQDMDHENMFWYRQDPGLGLRLIYFSYDVKMKEKGDIPEGYSVSREKKERFSLILESASTNQTSMYLCASIKGAGNTIYFGEGSWLTVV.

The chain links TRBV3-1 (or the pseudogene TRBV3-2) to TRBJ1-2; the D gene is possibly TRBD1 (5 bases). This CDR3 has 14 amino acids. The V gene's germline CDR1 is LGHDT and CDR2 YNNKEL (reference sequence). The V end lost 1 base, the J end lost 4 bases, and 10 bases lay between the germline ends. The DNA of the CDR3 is TGTGCCAGCAGCCAAGTCGCAGGGCCCTATGGCTACACCTTC. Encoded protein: CASSQVAGPYGYTF.

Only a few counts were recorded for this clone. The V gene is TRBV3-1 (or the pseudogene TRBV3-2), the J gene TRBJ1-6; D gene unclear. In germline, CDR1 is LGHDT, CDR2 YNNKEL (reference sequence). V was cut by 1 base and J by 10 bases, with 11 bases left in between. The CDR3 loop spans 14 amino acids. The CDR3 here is CASSQGARWSPLHF. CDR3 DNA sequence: TGTGCCAGCAGCCAAGGGGCCCGCTGGTCACCCCTCCACTTT.

The CDR3 reads CASIPGGGGRTEAFF. CDR3 nucleotide sequence: TGCGCCAGCATCCCGGGAGGTGGGGGCCGCACTGAAGCTTTCTTT. This chain joins TRBV5-1 and TRBJ1-1; perhaps TRBD1 as D (6 bases). The CDR3 covers 15 residues. In germline, CDR1 is SGHRS, CDR2 YFSETQ. V was cut by 6 bases and J by 4 bases, with 19 bases left in between.

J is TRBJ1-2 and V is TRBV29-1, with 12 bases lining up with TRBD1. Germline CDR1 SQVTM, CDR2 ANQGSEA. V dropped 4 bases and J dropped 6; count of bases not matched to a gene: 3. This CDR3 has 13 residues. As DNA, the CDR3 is TGCAGCGTTGGGGACAGGGGGCCGAATGGCTACACCTTC. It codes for CSVGDRGPNGYTF.

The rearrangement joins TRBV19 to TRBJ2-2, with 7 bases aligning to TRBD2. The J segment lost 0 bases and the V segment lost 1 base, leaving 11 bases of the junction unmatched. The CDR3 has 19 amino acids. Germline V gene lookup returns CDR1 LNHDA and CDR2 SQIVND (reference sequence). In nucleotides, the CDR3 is TGTGCCAGTAGTATAGGTCGGACTAGGCTTACCTCGAACACCGGGGAGCTGTTTTTT. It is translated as CASSIGRTRLTSNTGELFF.

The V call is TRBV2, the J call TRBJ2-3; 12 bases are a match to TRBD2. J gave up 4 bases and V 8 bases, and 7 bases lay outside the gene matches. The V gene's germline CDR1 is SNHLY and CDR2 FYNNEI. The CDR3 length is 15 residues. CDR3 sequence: CASGGTSGFSDTQYF. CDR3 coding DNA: TGTGCCAGCGGGGGGACTAGCGGGTTCTCAGATACGCAGTATTTT. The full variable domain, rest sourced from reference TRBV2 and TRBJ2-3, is EPEVTQTPSHQVTQMGQEVILRCVPISNHLYFYWYRQILGQKVEFLVSFYNNEISEKSEIFDDQFSVERPDGSNFTLKIRSTKLEDSAMYFCASGGTSGFSDTQYFGPGTRLTVL.

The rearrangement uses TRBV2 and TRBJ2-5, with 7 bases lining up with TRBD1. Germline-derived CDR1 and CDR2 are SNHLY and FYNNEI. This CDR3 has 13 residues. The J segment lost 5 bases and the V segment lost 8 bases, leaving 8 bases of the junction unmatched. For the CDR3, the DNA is TGTGCCAGCTCAGGGGGTTTAGGGGAGACCCAGTACTTC. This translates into CASSGGLGETQYF. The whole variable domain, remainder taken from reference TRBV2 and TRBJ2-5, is EPEVTQTPSHQVTQMGQEVILRCVPISNHLYFYWYRQILGQKVEFLVSFYNNEISEKSEIFDDQFSVERPDGSNFTLKIRSTKLEDSAMYFCASSGGLGETQYFGPGTRLLVL.

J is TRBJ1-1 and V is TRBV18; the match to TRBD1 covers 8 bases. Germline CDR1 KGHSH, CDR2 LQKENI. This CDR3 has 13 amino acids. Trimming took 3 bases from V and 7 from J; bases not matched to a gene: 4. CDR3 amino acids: CASSPGTGNEAFF. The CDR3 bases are TGTGCCAGCTCACCCGGGACAGGCAATGAAGCTTTCTTT.